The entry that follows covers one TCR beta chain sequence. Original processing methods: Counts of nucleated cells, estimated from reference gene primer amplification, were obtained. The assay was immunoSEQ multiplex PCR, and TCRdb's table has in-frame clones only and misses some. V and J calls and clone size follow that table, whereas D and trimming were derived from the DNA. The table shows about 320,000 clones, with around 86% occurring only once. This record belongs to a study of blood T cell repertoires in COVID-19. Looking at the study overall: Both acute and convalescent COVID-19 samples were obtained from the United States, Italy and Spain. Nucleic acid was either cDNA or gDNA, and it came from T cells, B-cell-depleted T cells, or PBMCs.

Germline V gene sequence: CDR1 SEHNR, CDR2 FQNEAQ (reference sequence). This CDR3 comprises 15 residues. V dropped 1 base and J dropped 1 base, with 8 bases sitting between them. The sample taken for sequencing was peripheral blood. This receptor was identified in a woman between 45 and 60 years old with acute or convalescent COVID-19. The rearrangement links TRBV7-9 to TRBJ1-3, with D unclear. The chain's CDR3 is CASSLVWSSGNTIYF. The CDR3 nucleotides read TGTGCCAGCAGCTTAGTGTGGAGTTCTGGAAACACCATATATTTT.